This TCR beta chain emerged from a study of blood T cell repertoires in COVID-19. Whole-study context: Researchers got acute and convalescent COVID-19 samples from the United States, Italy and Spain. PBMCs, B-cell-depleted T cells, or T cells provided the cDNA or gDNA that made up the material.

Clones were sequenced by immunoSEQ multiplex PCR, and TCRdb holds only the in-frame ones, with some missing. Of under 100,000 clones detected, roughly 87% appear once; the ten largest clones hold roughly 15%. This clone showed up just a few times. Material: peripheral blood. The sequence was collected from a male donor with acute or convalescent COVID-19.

The DNA for the CDR3 is TGCGCCAGCAGCCAACAACAGGGGGCTAACTATGGCTACACCTTC. Its protein product is CASSQQQGANYGYTF. The chain couples TRBV4-1 to TRBJ1-2, with 8 bases aligning to TRBD1. This CDR3 spans 15 amino acids. V dropped 2 bases and J dropped 0; count of bases not matched to a gene: 2. Per germline, CDR1 MGHRA and CDR2 YSYEKL.